These 9 T cell receptor beta chains were sequenced from one sample in a study of T cell repertoires in cytomegalovirus infection. TCRdb recomputed calls from the reads with MiXCR, one row per CDR3 protein. The repertoire holds roughly 300,000 distinct CDR3 sequences, with about 23% as singletons. Sequencing was performed on PBMCs. These receptors were obtained from a human donor in good health (CMV status not recorded). Some clones in this sample may be carry-over from other donors' samples.

The chain combines TRBV12-3 or TRBV12-4 with TRBJ1-5; no firm D call. The CDR3 has 13 amino acids. The V and J ends lost 7 bases and 4 bases respectively, with 11 bases between them. For the CDR3, the DNA is TGTGCCAGCAACCTCCGGGGAAATCAGCCCCAGCATTTT. Protein sequence: CASNLRGNQPQHF.

This chain joins TRBV6-2 or TRBV6-3 and TRBJ2-1, with 11 bases lining up with TRBD2. The CDR3 length is 17 residues. V gave up 6 bases and J gave up 6 bases; unmatched junction bases: 13. The V gene's germline CDR1 is MNHEY and CDR2 SVGEGT. The CDR3 sequence is CASRLAGVRGKANEQFF. The CDR3 coding sequence is TGTGCCAGCAGACTAGCGGGAGTGAGGGGTAAGGCCAATGAGCAGTTCTTC.

The rearrangement uses TRBV6-6 and TRBJ1-6, with D unresolved. V was pared by 8 bases and J by 10 bases, with 15 bases between. In germline, CDR1 is MNHNY, CDR2 SVGAGI (reference sequence). The CDR3 consists of 13 residues. CDR3 in DNA: TGTGCCAGCGAAGGACGGGAAGGGTCACCCCTCCACTTT. As protein: CASEGREGSPLHF.

This clonotype was seen repeatedly, ten times or more. V and J are TRBV7-2 and TRBJ2-1; 9 bases align to TRBD2. The CDR3 is 15 amino acids. Trimming removed 2 bases from V and 5 bases from J; junction bases left unmatched: 4. Germline V gives CDR1 SGHTA, CDR2 FQGNSA. CDR3 sequence (DNA): TGTGCCAGCAGCTTAACGACTAGCGGCCACAATGAGCAGTTCTTC. Residues: CASSLTTSGHNEQFF.

This clonotype was detected ten times or more. The V and J genes are TRBV6-2 or TRBV6-3 and TRBJ2-6, with D unclear. V was pared by 8 bases and J by 4 bases, with 12 bases between. CDR3 length: 14 residues. Germline loops: CDR1 MNHEY, CDR2 SVGEGT. The CDR3 is CASSTFPGANVLTF. CDR3 DNA sequence: TGTGCCAGCTCGACGTTCCCCGGGGCCAACGTCCTGACTTTC.

The V gene is TRBV28, the J gene TRBJ1-1; tentatively, D is TRBD1 (5 bases). The length of the CDR3 is 12 residues. Germline assignment: CDR1 MDHEN and CDR2 SYDVKM. Trimming pared 3 bases from V and 6 bases from J, leaving 8 bases between. CDR3 in DNA: TGTGCCAGCAGTTTTTGGGGGGCTGAAGCTTTCTTT. This translates into CASSFWGAEAFF. Full variable domain (remainder filled in from reference TRBV28 and TRBJ1-1): DVKVTQSSRYLVKRTGEKVFLECVQDMDHENMFWYRQDPGLGLRLIYFSYDVKMKEKGDIPEGYSVSREKKERFSLILESASTNQTSMYLCASSFWGAEAFFGQGTRLTVV.

The V call is TRBV28, the J call TRBJ2-2; D remains unclear. Between the trimmed V and J ends, which lost 5 bases and 6 bases, there was a span of 10 bases. Germline loops: CDR1 MDHEN, CDR2 SYDVKM. The CDR3 totals 13 residues. The CDR3 protein is CASSLIGAGELFF. DNA for the CDR3: TGTGCCAGCAGTCTCATTGGTGCCGGGGAGCTGTTTTTT.

This clonotype was seen a few times. The chain recombines TRBV7-6 with TRBJ2-1; possibly TRBD2 for D (6 bases). With 5 bases removed from V and 6 bases from J, the gap between germline ends came to 20 bases. The CDR3 contains 16 residues. Germline V lookup: CDR1 SGHVS, CDR2 FNYEAQ. The CDR3 coding sequence is TGTGCCAGCAGCCCCCAGGGCGGGGCCCTATCCAATGAGCAGTTCTTC. It codes for CASSPQGGALSNEQFF. Full variable domain (rest looked up from reference TRBV7-6 and TRBJ2-1): GAGVSQSPRYKVTKRGQDVALRCDPISGHVSLYWYRQALGQGPEFLTYFNYEAQQDKSGLPNDRFSAERPEGSISTLTIQRTEQRDSAMYRCASSPQGGALSNEQFFGPGTRLTVL.

This rearrangement joins TRBV29-1 to TRBJ1-1, with TRBD1 as a possible D gene (6 bases). The CDR3 consists of 14 residues. The germline V gene has CDR1 SQVTM and CDR2 ANQGSEA. Trimming left V 7 bases short and J 6 bases short, with 21 bases between. In nucleotides, the CDR3 is TGCAGCGCCAGACCCGACAGGTCTCTTTCTGAAGCTTTCTTT. Translated, it gives CSARPDRSLSEAFF.